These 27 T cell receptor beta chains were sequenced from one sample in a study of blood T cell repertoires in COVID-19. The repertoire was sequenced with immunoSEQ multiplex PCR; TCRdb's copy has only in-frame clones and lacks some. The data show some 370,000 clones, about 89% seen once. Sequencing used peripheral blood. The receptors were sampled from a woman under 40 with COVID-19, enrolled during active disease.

The CDR3 nucleotides read TGTGCCAGCAGTCGGGCTAGCGCGAACACCGGGGAGCTGTTTTTT. This translates into CASSRASANTGELFF. The chain couples TRBV6-5 to TRBJ2-2, with D perhaps TRBD2 (6 bases). The CDR3 is 15 residues long. V lost 5 bases and J 0 bases, leaving 10 bases between the germline ends. Looked up from germline, CDR1 is MNHEY and CDR2 is SVGAGI.

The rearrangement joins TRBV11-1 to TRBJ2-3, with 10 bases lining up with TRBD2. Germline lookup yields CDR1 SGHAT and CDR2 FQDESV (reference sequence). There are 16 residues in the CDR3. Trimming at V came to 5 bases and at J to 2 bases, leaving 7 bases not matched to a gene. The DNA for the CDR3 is TGTGCCAGCAGCACTCGGACTAGCGGTCTCACAGATACGCAGTATTTT. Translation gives CASSTRTSGLTDTQYF.

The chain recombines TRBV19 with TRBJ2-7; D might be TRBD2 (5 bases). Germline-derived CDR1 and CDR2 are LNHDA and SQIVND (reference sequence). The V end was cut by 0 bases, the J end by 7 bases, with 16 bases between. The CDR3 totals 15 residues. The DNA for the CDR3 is TGTGCCAGTAGTATAGATCCGGGGAGCTTTCGGGAGCAGTACTTC. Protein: CASSIDPGSFREQYF.

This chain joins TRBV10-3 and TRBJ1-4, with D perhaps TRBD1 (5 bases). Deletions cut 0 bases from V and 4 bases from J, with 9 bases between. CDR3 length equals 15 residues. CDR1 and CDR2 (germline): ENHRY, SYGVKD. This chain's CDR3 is CAISESNRNNEKLFF. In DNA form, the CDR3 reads TGTGCCATCAGTGAGTCGAACAGGAATAATGAAAAACTGTTTTTT.

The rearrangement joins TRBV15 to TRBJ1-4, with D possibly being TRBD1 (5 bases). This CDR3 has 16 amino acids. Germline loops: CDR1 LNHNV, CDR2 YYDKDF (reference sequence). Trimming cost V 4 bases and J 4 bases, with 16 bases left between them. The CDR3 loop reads CATSNGRGASNEKLFF. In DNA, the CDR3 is TGTGCCACCAGCAACGGCCGCGGGGCAAGTAATGAAAAACTGTTTTTT.

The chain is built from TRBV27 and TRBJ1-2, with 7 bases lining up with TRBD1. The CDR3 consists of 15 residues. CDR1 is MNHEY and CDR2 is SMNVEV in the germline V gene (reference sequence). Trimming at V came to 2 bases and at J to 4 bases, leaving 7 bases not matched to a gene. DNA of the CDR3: TGTGCCAGCAGTTTAGTAAAGGGGGCACCCTATGGCTACACCTTC. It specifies CASSLVKGAPYGYTF.

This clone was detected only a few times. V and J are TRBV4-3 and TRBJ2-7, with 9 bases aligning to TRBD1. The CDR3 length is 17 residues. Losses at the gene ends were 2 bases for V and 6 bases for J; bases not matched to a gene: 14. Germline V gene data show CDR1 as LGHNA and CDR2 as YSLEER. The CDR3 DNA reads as TGCGCCAGCAGCCAAATTCTTTTCGGGACAGGGAGACGCGAGCAGTACTTC. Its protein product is CASSQILFGTGRREQYF.

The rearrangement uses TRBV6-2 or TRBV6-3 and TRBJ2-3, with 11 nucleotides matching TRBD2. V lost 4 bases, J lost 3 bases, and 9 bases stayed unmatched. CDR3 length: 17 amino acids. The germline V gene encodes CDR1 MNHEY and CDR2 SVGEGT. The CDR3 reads CASSFRLAGTATDTQYF. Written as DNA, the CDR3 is TGTGCCAGCAGTTTCCGACTAGCGGGAACAGCAACAGATACGCAGTATTTT.

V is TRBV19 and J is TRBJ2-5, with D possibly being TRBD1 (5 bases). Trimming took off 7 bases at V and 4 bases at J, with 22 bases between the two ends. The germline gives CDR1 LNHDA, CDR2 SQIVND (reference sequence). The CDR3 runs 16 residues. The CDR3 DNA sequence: TGTGCCAGTAAACAGTGGGGTTTGGCAGGGCCAGAGACCCAGTACTTC. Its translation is CASKQWGLAGPETQYF.

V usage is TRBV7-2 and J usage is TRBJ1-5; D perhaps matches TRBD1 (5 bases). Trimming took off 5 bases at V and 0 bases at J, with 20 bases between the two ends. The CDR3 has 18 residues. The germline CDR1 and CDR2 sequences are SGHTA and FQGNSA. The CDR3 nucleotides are TGTGCCAGCAGCCCTATTCGGTTGGGACTTTATAGCAATCAGCCCCAGCATTTT. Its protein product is CASSPIRLGLYSNQPQHF.

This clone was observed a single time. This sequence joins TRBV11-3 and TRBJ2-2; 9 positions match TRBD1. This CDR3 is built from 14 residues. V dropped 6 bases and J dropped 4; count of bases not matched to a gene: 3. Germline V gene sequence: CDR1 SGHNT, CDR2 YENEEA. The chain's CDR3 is CASRRTGATGELFF. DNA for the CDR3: TGTGCCAGCAGAAGGACAGGGGCCACCGGGGAGCTGTTTTTT.

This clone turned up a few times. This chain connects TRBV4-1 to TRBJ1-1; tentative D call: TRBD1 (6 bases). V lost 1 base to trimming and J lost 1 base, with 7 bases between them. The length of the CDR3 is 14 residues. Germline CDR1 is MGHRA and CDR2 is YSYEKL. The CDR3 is CASSQGGGNTEAFF. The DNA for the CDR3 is TGCGCCAGCAGCCAAGGAGGGGGGAACACTGAAGCTTTCTTT.

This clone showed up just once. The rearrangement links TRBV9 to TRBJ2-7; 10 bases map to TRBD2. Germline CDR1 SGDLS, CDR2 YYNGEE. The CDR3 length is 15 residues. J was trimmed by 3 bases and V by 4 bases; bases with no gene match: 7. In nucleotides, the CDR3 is TGTGCCAGCAGCCCTCGGACTAGCGGCAACTACGAGCAGTACTTC. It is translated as CASSPRTSGNYEQYF.

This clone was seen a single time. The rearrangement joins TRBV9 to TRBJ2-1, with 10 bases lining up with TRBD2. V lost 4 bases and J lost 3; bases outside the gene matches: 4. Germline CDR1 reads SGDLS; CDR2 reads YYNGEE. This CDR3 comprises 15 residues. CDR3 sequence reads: CASSIAGGRYNEQFF. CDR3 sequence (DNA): TGTGCCAGCAGCATAGCGGGAGGACGCTACAATGAGCAGTTCTTC.

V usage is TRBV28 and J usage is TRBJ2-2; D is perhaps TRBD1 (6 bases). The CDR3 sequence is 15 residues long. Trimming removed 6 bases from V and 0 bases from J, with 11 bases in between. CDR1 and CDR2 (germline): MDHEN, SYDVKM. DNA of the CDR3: TGTGCCAGCAGGTCGACAGGAACGAACACCGGGGAGCTGTTTTTT. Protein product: CASRSTGTNTGELFF. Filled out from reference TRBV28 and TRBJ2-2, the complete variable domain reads DVKVTQSSRYLVKRTGEKVFLECVQDMDHENMFWYRQDPGLGLRLIYFSYDVKMKEKGDIPEGYSVSREKKERFSLILESASTNQTSMYLCASRSTGTNTGELFFGEGSRLTVL.

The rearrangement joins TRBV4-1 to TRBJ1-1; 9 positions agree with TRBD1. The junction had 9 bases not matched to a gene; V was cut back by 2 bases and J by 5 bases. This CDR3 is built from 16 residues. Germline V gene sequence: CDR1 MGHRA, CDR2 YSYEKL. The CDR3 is CASSQMGRGQGTEAFF. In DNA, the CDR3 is TGCGCCAGCAGCCAAATGGGGCGGGGACAGGGAACTGAAGCTTTCTTT.

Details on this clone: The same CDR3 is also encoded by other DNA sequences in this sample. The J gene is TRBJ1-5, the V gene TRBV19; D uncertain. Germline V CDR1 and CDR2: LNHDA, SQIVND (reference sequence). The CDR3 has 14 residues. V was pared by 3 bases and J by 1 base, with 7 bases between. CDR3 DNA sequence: TGTGCCAGTAGTATTACGGGGAGCAATCAGCCCCAGCATTTT. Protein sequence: CASSITGSNQPQHF.

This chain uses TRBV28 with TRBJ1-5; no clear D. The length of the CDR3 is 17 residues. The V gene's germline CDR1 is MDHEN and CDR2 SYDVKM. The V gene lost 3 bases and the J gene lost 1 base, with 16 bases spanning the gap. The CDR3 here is CASSFVAGSTSNQPQHF. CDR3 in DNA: TGTGCCAGCAGTTTCGTTGCGGGTTCCACAAGCAATCAGCCCCAGCATTTT.

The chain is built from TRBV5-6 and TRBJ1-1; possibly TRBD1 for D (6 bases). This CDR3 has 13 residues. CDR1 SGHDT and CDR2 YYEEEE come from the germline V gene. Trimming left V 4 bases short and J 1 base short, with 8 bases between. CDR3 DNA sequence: TGTGCCAGCAGCCTACAGGGGAACACTGAAGCTTTCTTT. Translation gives CASSLQGNTEAFF.

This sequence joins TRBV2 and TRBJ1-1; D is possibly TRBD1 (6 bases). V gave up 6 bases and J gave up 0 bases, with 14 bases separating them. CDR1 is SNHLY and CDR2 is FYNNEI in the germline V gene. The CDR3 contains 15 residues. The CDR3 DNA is TGTGCCAGCAGAGAGCTGACAGGTATGAACACTGAAGCTTTCTTT. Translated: CASRELTGMNTEAFF.

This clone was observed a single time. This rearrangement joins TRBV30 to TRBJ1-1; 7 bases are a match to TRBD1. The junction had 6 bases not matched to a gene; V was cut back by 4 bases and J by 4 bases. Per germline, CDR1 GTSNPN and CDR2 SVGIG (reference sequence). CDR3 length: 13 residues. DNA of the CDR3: TGTGCCTGGACCCAGAGGGGGCCCACTGAAGCTTTCTTT. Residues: CAWTQRGPTEAFF.

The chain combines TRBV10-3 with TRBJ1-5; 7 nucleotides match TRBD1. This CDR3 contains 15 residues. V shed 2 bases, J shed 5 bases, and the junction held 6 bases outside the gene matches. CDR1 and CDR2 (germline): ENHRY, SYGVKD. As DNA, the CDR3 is TGTGCCATCAGTGAGGGACAGGACAGTCATCAGCCCCAGCATTTT. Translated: CAISEGQDSHQPQHF.

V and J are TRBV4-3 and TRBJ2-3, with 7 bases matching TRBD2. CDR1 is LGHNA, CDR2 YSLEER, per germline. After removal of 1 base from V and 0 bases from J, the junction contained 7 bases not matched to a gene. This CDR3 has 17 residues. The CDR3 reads CASSQGPSGGSTDTQYF. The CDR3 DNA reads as TGCGCCAGCAGCCAAGGTCCTAGCGGAGGGAGCACAGATACGCAGTATTTT.

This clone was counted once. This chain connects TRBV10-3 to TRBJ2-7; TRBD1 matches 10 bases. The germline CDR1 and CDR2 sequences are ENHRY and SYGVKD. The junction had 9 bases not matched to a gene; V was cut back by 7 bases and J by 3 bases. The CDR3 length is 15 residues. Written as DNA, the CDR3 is TGTGCCATCACGTCCGGGACAGGGGTTGTCTACGAGCAGTACTTC. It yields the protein CAITSGTGVVYEQYF.

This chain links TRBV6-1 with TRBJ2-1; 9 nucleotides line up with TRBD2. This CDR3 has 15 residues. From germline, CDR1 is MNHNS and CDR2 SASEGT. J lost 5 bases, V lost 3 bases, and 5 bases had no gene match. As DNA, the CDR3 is TGTGCCAGCAGTGATGTGCGCGGGAGGGACAATGAGCAGTTCTTC. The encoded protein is CASSDVRGRDNEQFF.

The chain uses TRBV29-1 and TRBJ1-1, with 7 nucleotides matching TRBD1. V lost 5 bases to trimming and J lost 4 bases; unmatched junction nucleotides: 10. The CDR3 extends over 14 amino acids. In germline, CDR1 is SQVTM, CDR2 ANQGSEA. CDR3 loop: CSVRIGSGGTEAFF. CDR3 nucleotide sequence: TGCAGCGTTAGAATTGGGTCAGGGGGCACTGAAGCTTTCTTT. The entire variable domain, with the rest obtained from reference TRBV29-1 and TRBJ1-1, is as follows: SAVISQKPSRDICQRGTSLTIQCQVDSQVTMMFWYRQQPGQSLTLIATANQGSEATYESGFVIDKFPISRPNLTFSTLTVSNMSPEDSSIYLCSVRIGSGGTEAFFGQGTRLTVV.

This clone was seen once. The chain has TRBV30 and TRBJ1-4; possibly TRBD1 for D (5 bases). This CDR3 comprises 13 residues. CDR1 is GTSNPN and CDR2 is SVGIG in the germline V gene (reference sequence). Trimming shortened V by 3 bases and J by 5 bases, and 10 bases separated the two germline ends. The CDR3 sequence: CAWSGGYNEKLFF. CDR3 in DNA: TGTGCCTGGAGCGGGGGGTACAATGAAAAACTGTTTTTT. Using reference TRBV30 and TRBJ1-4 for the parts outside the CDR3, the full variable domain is SQTIHQWPATLVQPVGSPLSLECTVEGTSNPNLYWYRQAAGRGLQLLFYSVGIGQISSEVPQNLSASRPQDRQFILSSKKLLLSDSGFYLCAWSGGYNEKLFFGSGTQLSVL.